This TCR beta chain was sequenced in a study of control samples from healthy donors and cancer patients. TCRdb's table, derived via immunoSEQ multiplex PCR, lists solely in-frame clones and lacks some. Of roughly 200,000 clones detected, roughly 94% appear once; the ten largest clones hold approximately 1.4%. The V and J ends lost 3 bases and 2 bases, in that order; junction bases with no gene match: 1. Per the germline V gene, CDR1 is MDHEN and CDR2 is SYDVKM. This CDR3 has 15 amino acids. The V and J genes are TRBV28 and TRBJ1-5, with 10 bases fitting TRBD1. The material sequenced was blood. The source is a man between 50 and 59 years old in good health. In DNA form, the CDR3 reads TGTGCCAGCAGTTTTGGGACAGGGGGCAATCAGCCCCAGCATTTT. It specifies CASSFGTGGNQPQHF. The full variable domain, in which reference TRBV28 and TRBJ1-5 provide the parts outside the CDR3, is DVKVTQSSRYLVKRTGEKVFLECVQDMDHENMFWYRQDPGLGLRLIYFSYDVKMKEKGDIPEGYSVSREKKERFSLILESASTNQTSMYLCASSFGTGGNQPQHFGDGTRLSIL.